The rows below give T cell receptor beta chains drawn from one sample of a study of blood T cell repertoires in COVID-19. Repertoires were generated with immunoSEQ multiplex PCR, while TCRdb's copy carries only in-frame clones and drops some. The data show around 390,000 clones, around nine tenths seen once. Sequences were obtained from PBMCs or T cells enriched from blood (not recorded which). These receptors were collected from a woman aged 50 to 65 who had recovered from COVID-19. The CDR3 runs from the conserved cysteine through the conserved F or W. Each record gives: D gene, J gene, clone size, V gene, CDR3 protein, CDR3 DNA. A D gene is named only where the DNA matches it firmly. For some rows the clone size is stated as once, few or many, or as a class when expanded; others skip it.

D gene: TRBD1
J gene: TRBJ2-7
clone size: NA
V gene: TRBV24-1
CDR3 protein: CATSERDPDRHGPYEQYF
CDR3 DNA: TGTGCCACCAGTGAACGAGACCCGGACAGGCACGGTCCCTACGAGCAGTACTTC

D gene: NA
J gene: TRBJ1-5
clone size: NA
V gene: TRBV5-6
CDR3 protein: CASSFTDPSRRGNQPQHF
CDR3 DNA: TGTGCCAGCAGCTTTACTGATCCCAGCCGCCGGGGGAATCAGCCCCAGCATTTT

D gene: TRBD1
J gene: TRBJ1-2
clone size: NA
V gene: TRBV6-1
CDR3 protein: CASSDLVGQYYGYTF
CDR3 DNA: TGTGCCAGCAGTGACCTGGTGGGACAGTACTATGGCTACACCTTC

D gene: TRBD1
J gene: TRBJ2-7
clone size: NA
V gene: TRBV7-6
CDR3 protein: CASSQGEYSYEQYF
CDR3 DNA: TGTGCCAGCAGCCAGGGGGAATACTCCTACGAGCAGTACTTC

D gene: TRBD1
J gene: TRBJ2-4
clone size: NA
V gene: TRBV7-2
CDR3 protein: CASSSTGASKNIQYF
CDR3 DNA: TGTGCCAGCAGCTCTACAGGGGCCTCCAAAAACATTCAGTACTTC

D gene: NA
J gene: TRBJ2-6
clone size: once
V gene: TRBV7-9
CDR3 protein: CASSLGLKGTGANVLTF
CDR3 DNA: TGTGCCAGCAGCTTAGGATTGAAGGGGACTGGGGCCAACGTCCTGACTTTC

D gene: NA
J gene: TRBJ2-5
clone size: once
V gene: TRBV27
CDR3 protein: CASSLSIGGARGNQETQYF
CDR3 DNA: TGTGCCAGCAGTTTATCGATCGGCGGGGCTAGGGGTAACCAAGAGACCCAGTACTTC

D gene: TRBD1
J gene: TRBJ1-6
clone size: NA
V gene: TRBV2
CDR3 protein: CASSPDRVNSPLHF
CDR3 DNA: TGTGCCAGCAGCCCGGACAGGGTTAATTCACCCCTCCACTTT

D gene: NA
J gene: TRBJ1-1
clone size: NA
V gene: TRBV7-9
CDR3 protein: CASLPQGITEAFF
CDR3 DNA: TGTGCCAGCTTACCTCAGGGTATCACTGAAGCTTTCTTT

D gene: TRBD1
J gene: TRBJ2-5
clone size: NA
V gene: TRBV2
CDR3 protein: CASGQDWGETQYF
CDR3 DNA: TGTGCCAGCGGACAGGATTGGGGCGAGACCCAGTACTTC

D gene: NA
J gene: TRBJ1-3
clone size: NA
V gene: TRBV10-1
CDR3 protein: CASSPVAGSAGNTIYF
CDR3 DNA: TGCGCCAGCAGCCCGGTGGCGGGGAGTGCTGGAAACACCATATATTTT

D gene: NA
J gene: TRBJ1-1
clone size: few
V gene: TRBV16
CDR3 protein: CASSQSGVEVLNTEAFF
CDR3 DNA: TGTGCCAGCAGCCAATCAGGCGTTGAGGTTTTGAACACTGAAGCTTTCTTT

D gene: TRBD1
J gene: TRBJ2-7
clone size: NA
V gene: TRBV5-6
CDR3 protein: CASSPSRGLLSYEQYF
CDR3 DNA: TGTGCCAGCAGCCCCTCCAGGGGGCTGTTGTCCTACGAGCAGTACTTC

D gene: NA
J gene: TRBJ2-2
clone size: few
V gene: TRBV3-1/TRBV3-2
CDR3 protein: CASSAGQNTGELFF
CDR3 DNA: TGTGCCAGCAGTGCAGGGCAGAACACCGGGGAGCTGTTTTTT

D gene: TRBD2
J gene: TRBJ2-3
clone size: NA
V gene: TRBV7-3
CDR3 protein: CASSLRGGDTDTQYF
CDR3 DNA: TGTGCCAGCAGCTTACGCGGGGGGGACACAGATACGCAGTATTTT

D gene: NA
J gene: TRBJ2-1
clone size: NA
V gene: TRBV18
CDR3 protein: CASSPPGRGIGNEQFF
CDR3 DNA: TGTGCCAGCTCACCCCCTGGCAGGGGAATTGGAAATGAGCAGTTCTTC

D gene: NA
J gene: TRBJ1-6
clone size: NA
V gene: TRBV5-1
CDR3 protein: CASSLVRDSPLHF
CDR3 DNA: TGCGCCAGCAGCTTGGTGAGAGATTCACCCCTCCACTTT

D gene: NA
J gene: TRBJ2-2
clone size: NA
V gene: TRBV6-5
CDR3 protein: CASSSRVTNTGELFF
CDR3 DNA: TGTGCCAGCAGTAGCCGGGTTACGAACACCGGGGAGCTGTTTTTT

D gene: NA
J gene: TRBJ1-2
clone size: few
V gene: TRBV25-1
CDR3 protein: CASSDPSRTDLPGGYTF
CDR3 DNA: TGTGCCAGCAGTGACCCGAGTAGGACAGACCTCCCTGGGGGCTACACCTTC

D gene: NA
J gene: TRBJ2-6
clone size: NA
V gene: TRBV5-4
CDR3 protein: CASSVVHFTGANVLTF
CDR3 DNA: TGTGCCAGCAGCGTCGTCCACTTTACTGGGGCCAACGTCCTGACTTTC

D gene: TRBD2
J gene: TRBJ2-1
clone size: NA
V gene: TRBV7-7
CDR3 protein: CASSSLAGGYNEQFF
CDR3 DNA: TGTGCTAGCAGCTCCTTAGCGGGGGGCTACAATGAGCAGTTCTTC

D gene: TRBD1
J gene: TRBJ2-2
clone size: NA
V gene: TRBV3-1/TRBV3-2
CDR3 protein: CASSPTGTGDTGELFF
CDR3 DNA: TGTGCCAGCAGCCCAACCGGGACAGGGGACACCGGGGAGCTGTTTTTT

D gene: NA
J gene: TRBJ2-7
clone size: NA
V gene: TRBV12-3/TRBV12-4
CDR3 protein: CASSLDRAYEQYF
CDR3 DNA: TGTGCCAGCAGTCTGGACAGAGCCTACGAGCAGTACTTC

D gene: TRBD2
J gene: TRBJ2-3
clone size: NA
V gene: TRBV4-2
CDR3 protein: CASSQGAGGPGDTQYF
CDR3 DNA: TGTGCCAGCAGCCAAGGAGCGGGGGGGCCGGGAGATACGCAGTATTTT

D gene: TRBD1
J gene: TRBJ2-2
clone size: NA
V gene: TRBV28
CDR3 protein: CASRPGGTGGAYSGELFF
CDR3 DNA: TGTGCCAGCAGGCCCGGCGGGACAGGGGGCGCTTATTCTGGGGAGCTGTTTTTT

D gene: NA
J gene: TRBJ1-2
clone size: NA
V gene: TRBV2
CDR3 protein: CASSETGYGYTF
CDR3 DNA: TGTGCCAGCAGTGAAACAGGCTATGGCTACACCTTC

D gene: TRBD1
J gene: TRBJ1-6
clone size: NA
V gene: TRBV30
CDR3 protein: CAWRRDRDSPLHF
CDR3 DNA: TGTGCCTGGAGACGGGACAGAGATTCACCCCTCCACTTT

D gene: TRBD1
J gene: TRBJ1-1
clone size: NA
V gene: TRBV10-3
CDR3 protein: CATFGQGANTEAFF
CDR3 DNA: TGTGCCACCTTCGGACAGGGGGCGAACACTGAAGCTTTCTTT

D gene: TRBD1
J gene: TRBJ1-2
clone size: NA
V gene: TRBV7-3
CDR3 protein: CASSPRTGEGYTF
CDR3 DNA: TGTGCCAGCAGCCCCCGGACAGGGGAAGGCTACACCTTC

D gene: TRBD1
J gene: TRBJ1-2
clone size: NA
V gene: TRBV11-2
CDR3 protein: CASSFAGTGNGYTF
CDR3 DNA: TGTGCCAGCAGCTTTGCCGGGACAGGGAACGGCTACACCTTC

D gene: NA
J gene: TRBJ2-7
clone size: NA
V gene: TRBV30
CDR3 protein: CAWSVGQPYEQYF
CDR3 DNA: TGTGCCTGGAGTGTAGGACAGCCCTACGAGCAGTACTTC

D gene: NA
J gene: TRBJ1-5
clone size: NA
V gene: TRBV18
CDR3 protein: CASSPPRGWPQHF
CDR3 DNA: TGTGCCAGCTCACCACCCCGGGGTTGGCCCCAGCATTTT

D gene: NA
J gene: TRBJ1-2
clone size: NA
V gene: TRBV2
CDR3 protein: CASRPPAGFYGYTF
CDR3 DNA: TGTGCCAGCAGGCCTCCGGCAGGGTTCTATGGCTACACCTTC